This T cell receptor (beta chain) appears in the sequencing data of a study of neurological immune-mediated disorders. MiXCR, applied by TCRdb to the 5' RACE reads, yields one record per CDR3 protein. This sample has 50,000 to 80,000 distinct CDR3 sequences; 3.5% to 5.5% occur once, and the top ten carry 6.9%. This CDR3 spans 15 amino acids. The ends were cut back, 1 base at V and 6 bases at J, with 15 bases in the middle. This clonotype was seen ten or more times. Sequences were obtained from PBMCs. J is TRBJ1-2 and V is TRBV12-3 or TRBV12-4, with D perhaps matching TRBD1 (6 bases). The receptor's source is a man aged 25 to 40 with multiple sclerosis. The DNA for the CDR3 is TGTGCCAGCAGTTTAGAGGTGCAGGGGCGGAATGGCTACACCTTC. Protein product: CASSLEVQGRNGYTF.